Listed below are T cell receptor beta chains from one sample, sequenced in a study of Graves' ophthalmopathy and Graves' hyperthyroidism. TCRdb processed the multiplex PCR reads anew with MiXCR; each CDR3 protein has one entry. In the table there are 600,000 to 650,000 distinct CDR3 sequences, 22% of which are singletons. Sequenced sample: peripheral blood. The receptors originated from a woman under 30 with stable Graves' hyperthyroidism. Some clones in this sample may be carry-over from other donors' samples. Each CDR3 is given with its conserved first and last residue. The D gene is left open where the match is weak. Clone size, where shown, is once, few, many, or a class for clones that have expanded.

d_gene	j_gene	v_gene	abundance	CDR3nt	CDR3aa
TRBD1	TRBJ1-6	TRBV20-1	many	TGCAGTGCTAGGGGCCGGGACAGGGACTATAATTCACCCCTCCACTTT	CSARGRDRDYNSPLHF
.	TRBJ2-4	TRBV30	many	TGTGCCTGGAGTGAAAGGTTAAACATTCAGTACTTC	CAWSERLNIQYF
.	TRBJ2-7	TRBV13	many	TGTGCCAGCAGCCCCCCCGGGACGAGGTACGAGCAGTACTTC	CASSPPGTRYEQYF
.	TRBJ1-2	TRBV12-3/TRBV12-4	few	TGTGCCAGCAGTTTAAGTTCTGTTGGCTACACCTTC	CASSLSSVGYTF
.	TRBJ1-2	TRBV6-2/TRBV6-3	many	TGTGCCAGCAGCTCCTCTACTTCACGACAGCCGAACTATTATGGCTACACCTTC	CASSSSTSRQPNYYGYTF
.	TRBJ1-1	TRBV24-1	.	TGTGCCACCAGTGATCAAAGTGACGGGCACACTGAAGCTTTCTTT	CATSDQSDGHTEAFF
TRBD1	TRBJ1-1	TRBV7-9	many	TGTGCCAGCAGCGCCCCGACAGGGATGAACACTGAAGCTTTCTTT	CASSAPTGMNTEAFF
TRBD1	TRBJ1-5	TRBV19	few	TGTGCCAGTAGTATCGCCGAAAGACAGGGATGGGATCAGCCCCAGCATTTT	CASSIAERQGWDQPQHF
TRBD1	TRBJ1-3	TRBV12-3/TRBV12-4	many	TGTGCCAAGGGGACAGGGGCTGGAAACACCATATATTTT	CAKGTGAGNTIYF
TRBD2	TRBJ2-5	TRBV12-3/TRBV12-4	.	TGTGCCAGCAGCCGTCGGACTAGCGGGGGTAGCCAAGAGACCCAGTACTTC	CASSRRTSGGSQETQYF
.	TRBJ1-1	TRBV6-1	many	TGTGCCAGCAGCGGACAGCCCGTTCTCAACACTGAAGCTTTCTTT	CASSGQPVLNTEAFF
.	TRBJ2-2	TRBV19	.	TGTGCCAGTAGTGGGAGAAGGGGGGCCCAGGGAACCGGGGAGCTGTTTTTT	CASSGRRGAQGTGELFF
TRBD2	TRBJ2-7	TRBV6-2/TRBV6-3	.	TGTGCCAGCAGTTACGAGACTAGCGGGCGCAGGAGCTCCTACGAGCAGTACTTC	CASSYETSGRRSSYEQYF
.	TRBJ1-6	TRBV11-2	few	TGTGCCAGCAGCTTAGGGGACTGGGTGGGACCCCTCCACTTT	CASSLGDWVGPLHF
TRBD1	TRBJ1-2	TRBV6-5	.	TGTGCCAGCAGTTACTCCGGGACAGGTCCTAACTATGGCTACACCTTC	CASSYSGTGPNYGYTF
.	TRBJ1-5	TRBV4-1	many	TGCGCCAGCAGCCAATTGACCCAGAATCAGCCCCAGCATTTT	CASSQLTQNQPQHF
.	TRBJ1-5	TRBV7-9	few	TGTGCCAGCAGCCCGGGAGGGATCAATCAGCCCCAGCATTTT	CASSPGGINQPQHF
.	TRBJ2-5	TRBV19	.	TGTGCCAGTTCCCTCAATGGGATACAAGAGACCCAGTACTTC	CASSLNGIQETQYF
TRBD1	TRBJ1-5	TRBV4-1	few	TGCGCCAGCAGCCAACCGACAGGGCGGCTTAGCAATCAGCCCCAGCATTTT	CASSQPTGRLSNQPQHF
TRBD1	TRBJ2-5	TRBV3-1	.	TGTGCCAGCAGCAGACAGGGTGAAGAGACCCAGTACTTC	CASSRQGEETQYF
.	TRBJ2-7	TRBV6-4	many	TGTGCCAGCAAGTCAGGCCCATACGAGCAGTACTTC	CASKSGPYEQYF
.	TRBJ2-5	TRBV3-1	few	TGTGCCAGCAGCCCTGAGACAGCCTATCAAGAGACCCAGTACTTC	CASSPETAYQETQYF
TRBD1	TRBJ1-2	TRBV12-3/TRBV12-4	many	TGTGCCAGCACCCTTAACATACAGGGGCCCCCTAACTTC	CASTLNIQGPPNF
TRBD1	TRBJ2-2	TRBV6-1	few	TGTGCCAGCAGTGCCGACAGGGGTGGGGAGCTGTTTTTT	CASSADRGGELFF
.	TRBJ2-7	TRBV5-1	many	TGCGCCAGCAGCTTGGAGGGCAGGGCATACGAGCAGTACTTC	CASSLEGRAYEQYF
.	TRBJ1-5	TRBV2	many	TGTGCCAGCAGTGCGGAAGTGCAGGGACGACAGCCCCAGCATTTT	CASSAEVQGRQPQHF
.	TRBJ2-7	TRBV4-2	many	TGTGCCAGCAGCCCCTTCTTAGGCACCTACGAGCAGTACTTC	CASSPFLGTYEQYF
.	TRBJ1-2	TRBV12-3/TRBV12-4	.	TGTGCCAGCAGTTTAGATCCGGGACGGCGCAACTATGGCTACACCTTC	CASSLDPGRRNYGYTF
.	TRBJ1-1	TRBV25-1	many	TGTGCCAGCAGTGAATTCGGAGGTTGGACTGAAGCTTTCTTT	CASSEFGGWTEAFF
.	TRBJ2-2	TRBV12-3/TRBV12-4	few	TGTGCCAGCAGTTTGACAGCGTCTAAGGTCGGGGAGCTGTTTTTT	CASSLTASKVGELFF
TRBD2	TRBJ2-7	TRBV6-1	many	TGTGCCAGCAGTGAAAGTAGACTAGCGGGTACCTACGAGCAGTACTTC	CASSESRLAGTYEQYF
.	TRBJ2-7	TRBV5-1	many	TGCGCCAGCAGGAGTTACCCAGACCACGAGCAGTACTTC	CASRSYPDHEQYF
TRBD1	TRBJ2-7	TRBV28	.	TGTGCCAGCAATCCCTACAGGGGCGTTATCCACGAGCAGTACTTC	CASNPYRGVIHEQYF
.	TRBJ1-5	TRBV2	.	TGTGCCAGCAGTAAAGGTGATGGCAATCAGCCCCAGCATTTT	CASSKGDGNQPQHF
.	TRBJ1-1	TRBV7-2	.	TGTGCCAGCAGCTGGGGCAGGGTGGGGACTGAAGCTTTCTTT	CASSWGRVGTEAFF
.	TRBJ2-7	TRBV12-3/TRBV12-4	many	TGTGCCAGCAGTTTTGAGGGGATCAGATCCTACGAGCAGTACTTC	CASSFEGIRSYEQYF
.	TRBJ2-4	TRBV15	.	TGTGCCACCAGCAGAGATCGGGGCAGGGCAAACATTCAGTACTTC	CATSRDRGRANIQYF
.	TRBJ2-7	TRBV5-1	many	TGCGCCAGCAGCTTGAGAACGGGAGAGCAGTACTTC	CASSLRTGEQYF
.	TRBJ2-7	TRBV2	many	TGTGCCAGACTTAAAAACGAGCAGTACTTC	CARLKNEQYF
.	TRBJ1-2	TRBV12-5	many	TGTGCTAGTGGTTTGGACAGGGTCTTTCAGGGCTACACCTTC	CASGLDRVFQGYTF
.	TRBJ2-7	TRBV28	many	TGTGCCAGCAGAAAGCCTGACGAGCAGTACTTC	CASRKPDEQYF
TRBD1	TRBJ1-3	TRBV6-1	many	TGTGCCAGCAGGACAGGGGTTGGAAACACCATATATTTT	CASRTGVGNTIYF
TRBD1	TRBJ2-2	TRBV7-2	few	TGTGCCAGCAGGGCAGGGGGCTCCGGGGAGCTGTTTTTT	CASRAGGSGELFF
.	TRBJ2-7	TRBV3-1	few	TGTGCCAGCAGCCAGGAGGACGGTCCTGGGTACGAGCAGTACTTC	CASSQEDGPGYEQYF
.	TRBJ1-2	TRBV12-3/TRBV12-4	many	TGTGCCAGCAGTTTAATGGACAGAGCTTATGGCTACACCTTC	CASSLMDRAYGYTF
TRBD2	TRBJ2-7	TRBV10-3	many	TGTGCCATCAGTCCCGGGACTAGCGGGGACCGGTACGAGCAGTACTTC	CAISPGTSGDRYEQYF
TRBD1	TRBJ1-3	TRBV20-1	many	TGCAGTGCTAGTGCTTGGGACAGGGGAAACACCATATATTTT	CSASAWDRGNTIYF
.	TRBJ2-5	TRBV11-2	.	TGTGCCAGCAGCACCATTAGGGGGGTCCAAGAGACCCAGTACTTC	CASSTIRGVQETQYF
.	TRBJ2-2	TRBV9	.	TGTGCCAGCAGCCCGTGGGGAAAAGCGGGCGGGGAGCTGTTTTTT	CASSPWGKAGGELFF
TRBD1	TRBJ2-7	TRBV2	many	TGTGCCACCGACAGGGATTCTTCCGAGCAGTACTTC	CATDRDSSEQYF